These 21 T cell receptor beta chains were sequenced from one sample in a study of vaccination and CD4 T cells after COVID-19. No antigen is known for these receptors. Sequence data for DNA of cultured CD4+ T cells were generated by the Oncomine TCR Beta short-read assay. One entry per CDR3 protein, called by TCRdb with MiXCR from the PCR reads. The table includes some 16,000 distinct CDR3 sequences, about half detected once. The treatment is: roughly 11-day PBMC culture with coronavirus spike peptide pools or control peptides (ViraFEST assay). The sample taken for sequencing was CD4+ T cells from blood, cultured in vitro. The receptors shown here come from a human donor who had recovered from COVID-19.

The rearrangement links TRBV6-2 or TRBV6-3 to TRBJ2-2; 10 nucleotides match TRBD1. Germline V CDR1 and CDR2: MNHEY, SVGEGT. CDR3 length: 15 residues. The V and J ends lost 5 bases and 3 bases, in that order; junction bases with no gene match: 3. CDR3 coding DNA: TGTGCCAGCAGTCGACAGGGGGCCTACACCGGGGAGCTGTTTTTT. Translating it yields CASSRQGAYTGELFF.

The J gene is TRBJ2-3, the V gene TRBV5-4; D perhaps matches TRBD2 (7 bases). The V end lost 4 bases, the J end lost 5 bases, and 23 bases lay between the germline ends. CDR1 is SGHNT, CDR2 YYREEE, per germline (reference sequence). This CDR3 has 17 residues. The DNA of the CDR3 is TGTGCCAGCAGCCCCTCAGGGAGGGGGGGAACTGGAGATACGCAGTATTTT. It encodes CASSPSGRGGTGDTQYF. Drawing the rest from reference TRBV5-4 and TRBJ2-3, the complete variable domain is ETGVTQSPTHLIKTRGQQVTLRCSSQSGHNTVSWYQQALGQGPQFIFQYYREEENGRGNFPPRFSGLQFPNYSSELNVNALELDDSALYLCASSPSGRGGTGDTQYFGPGTRLTVL.

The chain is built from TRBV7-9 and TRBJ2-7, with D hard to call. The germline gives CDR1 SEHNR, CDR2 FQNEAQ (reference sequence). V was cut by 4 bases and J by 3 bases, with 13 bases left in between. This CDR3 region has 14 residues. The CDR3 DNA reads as TGTGCCAGCAGCTCCGGGCTCTCCCTCTACGAGCAGTACTTC. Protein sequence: CASSSGLSLYEQYF.

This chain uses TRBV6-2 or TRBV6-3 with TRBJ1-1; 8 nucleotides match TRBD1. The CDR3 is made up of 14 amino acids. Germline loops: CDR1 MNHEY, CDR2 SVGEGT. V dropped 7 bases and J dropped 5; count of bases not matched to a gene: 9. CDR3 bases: TGTGCCAGCAACCCAGGACAGGGACGGACTGAAGCTTTCTTT. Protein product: CASNPGQGRTEAFF.

CDR3 residues: CASSPGLRRKLFF. In DNA, the CDR3 is TGTGCCAGCAGTCCTGGACTGAGAAGGAAACTGTTTTTT. This chain connects TRBV6-1 to TRBJ1-4; D unclear. Trimming removed 5 bases at V and 11 bases at J, with 15 bases between. From germline, CDR1 is MNHNS and CDR2 SASEGT. The CDR3 is made up of 13 amino acids.

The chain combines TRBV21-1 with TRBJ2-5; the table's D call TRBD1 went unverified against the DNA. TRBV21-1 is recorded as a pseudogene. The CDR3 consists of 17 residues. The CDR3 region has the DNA TGTGCCAGCAGCTGGCCCGGGACAGGGTCCGGGGCGGAGACCCAGTACTTC. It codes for CASSWPGTGSGAETQYF.

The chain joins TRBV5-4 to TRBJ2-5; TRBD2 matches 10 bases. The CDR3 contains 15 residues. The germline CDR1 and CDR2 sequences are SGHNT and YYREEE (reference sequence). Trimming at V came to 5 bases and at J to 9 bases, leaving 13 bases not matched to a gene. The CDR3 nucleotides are TGTGCCAGCAGACCCGGGACTAGCGAAGTTTGGGCCCAGTACTTC. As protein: CASRPGTSEVWAQYF.

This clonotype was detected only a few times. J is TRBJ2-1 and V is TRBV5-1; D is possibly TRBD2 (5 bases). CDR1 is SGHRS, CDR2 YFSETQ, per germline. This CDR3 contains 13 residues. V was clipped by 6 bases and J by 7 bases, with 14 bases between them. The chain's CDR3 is CASNEGPKNEQFF. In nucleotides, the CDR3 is TGCGCCAGCAACGAGGGTCCGAAGAATGAGCAGTTCTTC.

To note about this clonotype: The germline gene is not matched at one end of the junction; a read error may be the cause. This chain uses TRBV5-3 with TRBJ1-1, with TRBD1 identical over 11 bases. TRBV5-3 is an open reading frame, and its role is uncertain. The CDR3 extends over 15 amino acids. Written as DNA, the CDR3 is TGTGCCAGCAGCTTGTTCGGACAGGGGGCAGTTGAAGCTTTCTTT. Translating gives CASSLFGQGAVEAFF.

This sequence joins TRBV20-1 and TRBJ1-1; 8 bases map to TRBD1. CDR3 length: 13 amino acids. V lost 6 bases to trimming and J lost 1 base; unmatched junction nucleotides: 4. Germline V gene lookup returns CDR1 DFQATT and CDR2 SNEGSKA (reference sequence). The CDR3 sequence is CSAYTGGNTEAFF. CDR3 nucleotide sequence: TGCAGTGCCTACACAGGGGGGAACACTGAAGCTTTCTTT.

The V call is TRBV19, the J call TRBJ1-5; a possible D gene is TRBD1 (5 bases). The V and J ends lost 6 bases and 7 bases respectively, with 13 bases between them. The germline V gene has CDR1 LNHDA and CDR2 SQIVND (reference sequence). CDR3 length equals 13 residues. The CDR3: CASRDPGTQPQHF. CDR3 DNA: TGTGCCAGTAGGGATCCAGGGACCCAGCCCCAGCATTTT.

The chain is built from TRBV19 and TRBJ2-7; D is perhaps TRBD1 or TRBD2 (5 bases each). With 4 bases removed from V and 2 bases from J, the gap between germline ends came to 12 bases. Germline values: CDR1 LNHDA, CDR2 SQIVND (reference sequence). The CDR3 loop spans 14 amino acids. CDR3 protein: CASSRRSGPYEQYF. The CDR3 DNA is TGTGCCAGTAGTAGACGGTCGGGACCCTACGAGCAGTACTTC.

CDR3 in DNA: TGTGCCAGCAGTCTCGCACTAGCGGGAGTCAACGAGCAGTACTTC. Translating gives CASSLALAGVNEQYF. The chain joins TRBV27 to TRBJ2-7; 11 bases map to TRBD2. The CDR3 length is 15 residues. Losses at the gene ends were 5 bases for V and 5 bases for J; bases not matched to a gene: 8. Germline V gene data show CDR1 as MNHEY and CDR2 as SMNVEV (reference sequence).

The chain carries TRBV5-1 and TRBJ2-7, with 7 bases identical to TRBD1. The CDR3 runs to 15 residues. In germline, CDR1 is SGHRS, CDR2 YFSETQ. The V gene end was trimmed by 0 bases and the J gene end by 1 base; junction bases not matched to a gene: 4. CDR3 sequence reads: CASSLEAGGSYEQYF. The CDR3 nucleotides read TGCGCCAGCAGCTTGGAGGCAGGGGGATCCTACGAGCAGTACTTC.

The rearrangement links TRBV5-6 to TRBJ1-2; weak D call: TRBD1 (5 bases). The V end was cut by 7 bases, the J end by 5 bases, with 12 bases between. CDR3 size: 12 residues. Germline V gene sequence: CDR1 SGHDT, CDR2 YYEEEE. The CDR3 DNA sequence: TGTGCCAGCCATGTAGGGGAATATGGCTACACCTTC. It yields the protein CASHVGEYGYTF.

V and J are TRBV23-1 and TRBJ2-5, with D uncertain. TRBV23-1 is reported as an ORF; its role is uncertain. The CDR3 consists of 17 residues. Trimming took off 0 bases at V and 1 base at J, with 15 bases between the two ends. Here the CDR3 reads CASSQSPVTVPQETQYF. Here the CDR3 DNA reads TGCGCCAGCAGTCAATCCCCCGTGACTGTGCCCCAAGAGACCCAGTACTTC.

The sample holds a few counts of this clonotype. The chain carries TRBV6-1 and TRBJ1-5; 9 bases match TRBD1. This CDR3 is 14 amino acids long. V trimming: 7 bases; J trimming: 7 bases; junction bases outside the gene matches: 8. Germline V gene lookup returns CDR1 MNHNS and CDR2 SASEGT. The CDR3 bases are TGTGCCAGCAACAGGGACAGGGTGATACAGCCCCAGCATTTT. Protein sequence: CASNRDRVIQPQHF.

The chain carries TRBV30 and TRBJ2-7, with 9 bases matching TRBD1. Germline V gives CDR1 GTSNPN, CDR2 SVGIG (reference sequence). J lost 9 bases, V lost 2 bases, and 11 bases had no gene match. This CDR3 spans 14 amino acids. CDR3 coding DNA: TGTGCCTGGAGTACCGGGACAGGGTCGAATGGGCAGTACTTC. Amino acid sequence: CAWSTGTGSNGQYF.

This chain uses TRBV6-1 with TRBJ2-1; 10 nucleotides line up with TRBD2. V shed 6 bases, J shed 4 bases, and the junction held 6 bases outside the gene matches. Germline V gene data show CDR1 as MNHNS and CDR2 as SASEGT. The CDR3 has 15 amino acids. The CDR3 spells CASRSLAGEYNEQFF. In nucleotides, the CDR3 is TGTGCCAGCAGGTCTCTAGCGGGGGAGTACAATGAGCAGTTCTTC.

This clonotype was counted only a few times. The CDR3 loop is CASPYIESRDYCNEQFF. CDR3 bases: TGTGCCAGCCCCTACATAGAGAGTCGGGACTACTGCAATGAGCAGTTCTTC. The chain uses TRBV11-2 and TRBJ2-1; 7 nucleotides line up with TRBD2. The junction had 19 bases not matched to a gene; V was cut back by 8 bases and J by 6 bases. Germline CDR1 and CDR2: SGHAT and FQNNGV. The CDR3 covers 17 residues. The full variable domain, with the rest looked up from reference TRBV11-2 and TRBJ2-1, is EAGVAQSPRYKIIEKRQSVAFWCNPISGHATLYWYQQILGQGPKLLIQFQNNGVVDDSQLPKDRFSAERLKGVDSTLKIQPAKLEDSAVYLCASPYIESRDYCNEQFFGPGTRLTVL.

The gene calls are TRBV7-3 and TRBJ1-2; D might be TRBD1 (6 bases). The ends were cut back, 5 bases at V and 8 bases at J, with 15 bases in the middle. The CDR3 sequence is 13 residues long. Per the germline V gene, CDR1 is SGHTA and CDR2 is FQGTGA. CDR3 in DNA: TGTGCCAGCAGCCCCTCCGGGGGCTCAGGCTACACCTTC. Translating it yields CASSPSGGSGYTF.